These 11 T cell receptor beta chains were all obtained from the same sample, sequenced in a study of response to subunit inactivated influenza vaccine. TCRdb re-analysed the RT-PCR reads in MiXCR, keeping a single row per CDR3 protein. The sample carries about 520,000 distinct CDR3 sequences, 7.2% recorded once. Sequencing was performed on PBMCs from blood, taken less than 30 months after vaccination. The source is a man in his fifties or sixties who received an inactivated influenza vaccine.

This clonotype was picked up many times. This rearrangement joins TRBV28 to TRBJ1-2; TRBD1 matches 11 bases. V lost 6 bases, J lost 8 bases, and 8 bases stayed unmatched. Germline-derived CDR1 and CDR2 are MDHEN and SYDVKM. The CDR3 loop spans 14 amino acids. CDR3 coding DNA: TGTGCCAGCAGCCCGGGACAGGGGGGTAGCGGCTACACCTTC. Translation: CASSPGQGGSGYTF.

This clonotype was seen repeatedly, ten times or more. The CDR3: CASSRTGGFSGNTIYF. In nucleotides, the CDR3 is TGTGCCAGCAGCCGTACAGGGGGCTTCTCTGGAAACACCATATATTTT. The chain joins TRBV6-1 to TRBJ1-3; TRBD1 matches at 9 bases. Per the germline V gene, CDR1 is MNHNS and CDR2 is SASEGT. There are 16 residues in the CDR3. Trimming removed 6 bases from V and 0 bases from J; junction bases left unmatched: 6.

There are a few counts of this clonotype. The chain combines TRBV24-1 with TRBJ2-1, with a possible D match to TRBD2 (5 bases). Trimming removed 7 bases at V and 7 bases at J, with 16 bases between. Germline V gene data show CDR1 as KGHDR and CDR2 as SFDVKD. The CDR3 has 14 residues. CDR3: CATRDGHPGNEQFF. The CDR3 coding sequence is TGTGCCACCAGGGACGGGCACCCGGGGAATGAGCAGTTCTTC.

At least ten counts were recorded for this clonotype. V and J are TRBV12-3 or TRBV12-4 and TRBJ1-1, with D perhaps TRBD1 (6 bases). V was pared by 6 bases and J by 4 bases, with 15 bases between. This CDR3 has 14 residues. The CDR3 loop reads CASSDAGASTEAFF. DNA of the CDR3: TGTGCCAGCAGCGATGCGGGGGCCAGCACTGAAGCTTTCTTT.

This clonotype appeared a few times. The CDR3 sequence is CSVQSAQRVDTQYF. The CDR3 DNA reads TGCAGTGTCCAGTCGGCACAGCGCGTGGATACGCAGTATTTT. The V call is TRBV20-1, the J call TRBJ2-3, with D unclear. The germline CDR1 and CDR2 sequences are DFQATT and SNEGSKA (reference sequence). CDR3 length: 14 amino acids. Trimming took 7 bases from V and 6 from J, leaving 20 bases between them.

This clonotype has more than one count but fewer than ten. The chain is built from TRBV5-1 and TRBJ2-2, with D hard to call. Germline CDR1 is SGHRS and CDR2 is YFSETQ. The CDR3 sequence is 16 residues long. Trimming cost V 3 bases and J 2 bases, with 14 bases left between them. CDR3 loop: CASSSPASRNTGELFF. DNA for the CDR3: TGCGCCAGCAGCTCCCCGGCGTCCCGAAACACCGGGGAGCTGTTTTTT.

This clonotype was detected many times. In DNA, the CDR3 is TGTGCCAGCAGCTCCGGGACTTACTCCTACAATGAGCAGTTCTTC. Translating gives CASSSGTYSYNEQFF. The chain uses TRBV7-2 and TRBJ2-1; D is possibly TRBD2 (6 bases). V shed 4 bases and J shed 0 bases, with 10 bases lying between them. The CDR3 sequence is 15 residues long. Looked up from germline, CDR1 is SGHTA and CDR2 is FQGNSA.

In this sample, this clonotype turned up many times. The chain combines TRBV28 with TRBJ2-3; no definite D call. CDR1 and CDR2 (germline): MDHEN, SYDVKM. Between the trimmed V and J ends, which lost 4 bases and 1 base, there was a span of 9 bases. The CDR3 consists of 14 residues. CDR3 coding DNA: TGTGCCAGCAGTTGGAAACGGGGCACAGATACGCAGTATTTT. It translates to CASSWKRGTDTQYF.

The rearrangement uses TRBV6-1 and TRBJ1-5; 8 bases fit TRBD1. V shed 4 bases and J 6 bases; nucleotides not matched to a gene: 5. CDR1 is MNHNS and CDR2 is SASEGT in the germline V gene. The CDR3 extends over 14 amino acids. The DNA for the CDR3 is TGTGCCAGCAGTGTCCAGGGGGCGGGTCAGCCCCAGCATTTT. This translates into CASSVQGAGQPQHF.

The chain is built from TRBV25-1 and TRBJ2-3; tentatively, D is TRBD2 (6 bases). The CDR3 consists of 13 residues. The V end was cut by 6 bases, the J end by 6 bases, with 13 bases between. In germline, CDR1 is MGHDK, CDR2 SYGVNS. This chain's CDR3 is CASRKTRDDTQYF. CDR3 DNA: TGTGCCAGCAGAAAGACTAGAGATGATACGCAGTATTTT.

This clonotype was counted a few times. The rearrangement links TRBV28 to TRBJ1-1, with unresolved D. CDR3 length: 14 residues. The V end was cut by 6 bases, the J end by 6 bases, with 17 bases between. The germline CDR1 and CDR2 sequences are MDHEN and SYDVKM. The CDR3 is CASRMVTAASEAFF. CDR3 bases: TGTGCCAGCAGAATGGTTACCGCGGCGTCTGAAGCTTTCTTT.